These T cell receptor beta chains were read from a single sample in a study of T cell responses to AZD1222 COVID-19 vaccine. TCRdb keeps only in-frame clones here, not all; method: immunoSEQ multiplex PCR. The table shows about 90,000 clones, with approximately 91% occurring only once. Sequenced here: peripheral blood, sampled 28 days after the second AZD1222 dose. Receptors were obtained from an adult who received the AZD1222 COVID-19 vaccine. The CDR3 runs from the conserved cysteine through the conserved F or W. The D gene is left open where the match is weak. Rows may omit the clone size; those that give it use once, few, many or a size class.

d_call,v_call,clone_size,j_call,cdr3_nt,cdr3_aa
NA,TRBV21-1,NA,TRBJ2-7,TGTGCCAGCAGCAAAGAAAGAGACCGGCCGAGGGAGCAGTACTTC,CASSKERDRPREQYF
NA,TRBV2,NA,TRBJ1-5,TGTGCCAGCAGTTGGGACGGCAATCAGCCCCAGCATTTT,CASSWDGNQPQHF
TRBD1,TRBV7-3,NA,TRBJ2-3,TGTGCCAGCAGCTCGGACAGGTCGAGCACAGATACGCAGTATTTT,CASSSDRSSTDTQYF
NA,TRBV7-8,NA,TRBJ1-5,TGTGCCAGCAGCCCCGCGGCGGGAAGGGATCAGCCCCAGCATTTT,CASSPAAGRDQPQHF
NA,TRBV3-1/TRBV3-2,NA,TRBJ2-1,TGTGCCAGCAGCCAAGATACCCTGGGGGGTACCTACAATGAGCAGTTCTTC,CASSQDTLGGTYNEQFF
NA,TRBV5-1,NA,TRBJ1-6,TGCGCCAGCAGCTCAAGTTATTTGACACCCCTCCACTTT,CASSSSYLTPLHF
TRBD1,TRBV4-1,NA,TRBJ2-2,TGCGCCAGCAGCCCCGGGACAGTCAACACCGGGGAGCTGTTTTTT,CASSPGTVNTGELFF
NA,TRBV6-6,NA,TRBJ2-1,TGTGCCAGCAGTTACTCCCAGCGTAATGAGCAGTTCTTC,CASSYSQRNEQFF
NA,TRBV7-9,NA,TRBJ2-1,TGTGCCAGCAGCTGGGGTAATGAGCAGTTCTTC,CASSWGNEQFF
NA,TRBV15,NA,TRBJ1-1,TGTGCCACCAGCAGAGGAGTAGAGACTGAAGCTTTCTTT,CATSRGVETEAFF
NA,TRBV7-2,NA,TRBJ1-2,TGTGCCAGCAGCTTAGCTGGCAGCTACTATGGCTACACCTTC,CASSLAGSYYGYTF
NA,TRBV29-1,NA,TRBJ2-1,TGCAGCGATCTAGGAGGCTCCTACAATGAGCAGTTCTTC,CSDLGGSYNEQFF
TRBD1,TRBV9,once,TRBJ2-2,TGTGCCAGCAGCCAGACAGGGACCAACACCGGGGAGCTGTTTTTT,CASSQTGTNTGELFF
NA,TRBV3-1/TRBV3-2,NA,TRBJ2-5,TGTGCCAGCAGCCAAGTTTTGGGGGGCCAGTACTTC,CASSQVLGGQYF
NA,TRBV11-1,NA,TRBJ1-3,TGTGCCAGCAGCTTAGCTGGGTCGGGAAACACCATATATTTT,CASSLAGSGNTIYF
TRBD1,TRBV27,NA,TRBJ1-2,TGTGCCAGCAGTTTCCGGACAGGAAATGGCTACACCTTC,CASSFRTGNGYTF